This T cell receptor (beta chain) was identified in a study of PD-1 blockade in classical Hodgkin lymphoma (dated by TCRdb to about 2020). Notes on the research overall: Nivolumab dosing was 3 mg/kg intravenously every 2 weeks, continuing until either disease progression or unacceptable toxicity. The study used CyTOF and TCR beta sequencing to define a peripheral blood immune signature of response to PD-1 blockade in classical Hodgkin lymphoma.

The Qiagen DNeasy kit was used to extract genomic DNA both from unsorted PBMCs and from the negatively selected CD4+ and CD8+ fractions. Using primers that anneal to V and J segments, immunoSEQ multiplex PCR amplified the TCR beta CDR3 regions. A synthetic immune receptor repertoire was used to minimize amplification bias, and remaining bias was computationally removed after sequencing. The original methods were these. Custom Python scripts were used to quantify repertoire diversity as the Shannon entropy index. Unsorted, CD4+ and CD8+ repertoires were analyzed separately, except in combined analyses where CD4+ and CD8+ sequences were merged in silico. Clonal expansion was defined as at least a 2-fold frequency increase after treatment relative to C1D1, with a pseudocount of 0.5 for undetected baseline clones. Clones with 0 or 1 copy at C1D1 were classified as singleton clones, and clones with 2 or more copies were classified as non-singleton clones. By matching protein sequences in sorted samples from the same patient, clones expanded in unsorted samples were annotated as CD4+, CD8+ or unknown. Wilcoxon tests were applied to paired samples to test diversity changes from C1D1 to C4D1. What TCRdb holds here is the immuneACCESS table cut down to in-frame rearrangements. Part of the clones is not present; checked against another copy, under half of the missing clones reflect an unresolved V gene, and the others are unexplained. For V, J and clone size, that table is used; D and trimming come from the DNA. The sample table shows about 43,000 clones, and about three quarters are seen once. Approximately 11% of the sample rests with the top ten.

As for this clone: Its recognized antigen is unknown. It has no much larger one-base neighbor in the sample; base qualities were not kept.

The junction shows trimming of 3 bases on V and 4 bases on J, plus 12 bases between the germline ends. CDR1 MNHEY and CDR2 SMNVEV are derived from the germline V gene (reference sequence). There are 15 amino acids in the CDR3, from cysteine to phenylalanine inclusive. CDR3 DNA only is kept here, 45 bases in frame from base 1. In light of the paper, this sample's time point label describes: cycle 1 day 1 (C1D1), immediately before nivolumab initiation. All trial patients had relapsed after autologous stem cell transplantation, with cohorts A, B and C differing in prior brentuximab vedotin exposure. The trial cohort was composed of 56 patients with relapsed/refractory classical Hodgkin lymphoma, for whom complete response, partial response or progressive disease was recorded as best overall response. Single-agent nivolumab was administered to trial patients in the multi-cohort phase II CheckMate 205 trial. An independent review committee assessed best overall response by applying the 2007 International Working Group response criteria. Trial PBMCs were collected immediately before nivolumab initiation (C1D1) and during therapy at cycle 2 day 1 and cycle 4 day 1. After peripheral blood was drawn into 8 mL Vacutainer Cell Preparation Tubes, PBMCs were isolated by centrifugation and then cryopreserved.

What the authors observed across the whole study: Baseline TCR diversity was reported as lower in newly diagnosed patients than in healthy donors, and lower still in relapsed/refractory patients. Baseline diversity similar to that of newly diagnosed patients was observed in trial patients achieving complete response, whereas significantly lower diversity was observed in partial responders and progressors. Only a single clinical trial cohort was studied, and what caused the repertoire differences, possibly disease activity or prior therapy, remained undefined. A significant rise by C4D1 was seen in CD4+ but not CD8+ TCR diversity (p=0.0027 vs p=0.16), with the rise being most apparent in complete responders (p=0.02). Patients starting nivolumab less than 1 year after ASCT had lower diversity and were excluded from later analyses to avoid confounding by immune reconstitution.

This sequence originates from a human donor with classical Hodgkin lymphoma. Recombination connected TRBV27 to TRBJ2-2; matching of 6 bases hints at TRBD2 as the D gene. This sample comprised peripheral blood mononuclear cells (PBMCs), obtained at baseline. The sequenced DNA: TGTGCCAGCAGTTTGGGACTCCTTAGCACCGGGGAGCTGTTTTTT. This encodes CASSLGLLSTGELFF.